The rows below give T cell receptor beta chains drawn from one sample of a study of human T cells and chemical hapten exposure. Using its own MiXCR run on the RACE reads, TCRdb lists one record per CDR3 protein. The sample yields 55,000 to 80,000 distinct CDR3 sequences, around 10% seen once. The specimen was whole blood, collected in connection with sensitization to the hapten diphenylcyclopropenone (DPC). Receptors were obtained from a woman aged 25 to 39 with alopecia areata. Some clones in this sample may be carry-over from other donors' samples. The CDR3 runs from the conserved cysteine through the conserved F or W. The D gene is left open where the match is weak. Size tells how often a clone was seen (once, few, many) or the class of an expanded clone, and some rows leave it out.

D gene: .
V gene: TRBV5-6
J gene: TRBJ2-4
clone size: many
CDR3 DNA: TGTGCCAGCAGCTCGAGGGCGGGGCCCAAAAACATTCAGTACTTC
CDR3 protein: CASSSRAGPKNIQYF

D gene: TRBD1
V gene: TRBV6-1
J gene: TRBJ1-2
clone size: .
CDR3 DNA: TGTGCCAGCGGAGGGGGCGGCTATGGCTACACCTTC
CDR3 protein: CASGGGGYGYTF

D gene: .
V gene: TRBV29-1
J gene: TRBJ2-3
clone size: .
CDR3 DNA: TGCAGCGTTGAAGGGAGAGTATTTTCAGATACGCAGTATTTT
CDR3 protein: CSVEGRVFSDTQYF

D gene: .
V gene: TRBV10-3
J gene: TRBJ2-5
clone size: many
CDR3 DNA: TGTGCCATCAGTGAGACGGGTCAGCAAGAGACCCAGTACTTC
CDR3 protein: CAISETGQQETQYF

D gene: .
V gene: TRBV11-3
J gene: TRBJ2-3
clone size: .
CDR3 DNA: TGTGCCAGCAGCTTGAACGCAGATACGCAGTATTTT
CDR3 protein: CASSLNADTQYF

D gene: .
V gene: TRBV5-8
J gene: TRBJ1-6
clone size: .
CDR3 DNA: TGTGCCAGCAGCTCCCGACCCCTCCACTTT
CDR3 protein: CASSSRPLHF

D gene: TRBD1
V gene: TRBV7-2
J gene: TRBJ2-7
clone size: few
CDR3 DNA: TGTGCCAGCAGCTCCGGACAGGGTCGGAACGAGCAGTACTTC
CDR3 protein: CASSSGQGRNEQYF

D gene: TRBD1
V gene: TRBV7-9
J gene: TRBJ2-7
clone size: few
CDR3 DNA: TGTGCCAGCAGCTTAGCAGGGGGCGGCGAGCAGTACTTC
CDR3 protein: CASSLAGGGEQYF

D gene: .
V gene: TRBV12-3/TRBV12-4
J gene: TRBJ2-7
clone size: few
CDR3 DNA: TGTGCCAGCAGTTTGGGCTGGACAGCCCTCTCCTACGAGCAGTACTTC
CDR3 protein: CASSLGWTALSYEQYF

D gene: TRBD1
V gene: TRBV7-7
J gene: TRBJ2-1
clone size: few
CDR3 DNA: TGTGCTAGCAGCTTAGCGCCGGGACAGGGGTGGAATGAGCAGTTCTTC
CDR3 protein: CASSLAPGQGWNEQFF

D gene: .
V gene: TRBV20-1
J gene: TRBJ2-7
clone size: .
CDR3 DNA: TGCAGTGCTAGGTTCTCAGGGTCCTACGAGCAGTACTTC
CDR3 protein: CSARFSGSYEQYF

D gene: .
V gene: TRBV4-1
J gene: TRBJ2-7
clone size: few
CDR3 DNA: TGCGCCAGCAGCCAAGGTATCGCGTACGAGCAGTACTTC
CDR3 protein: CASSQGIAYEQYF

D gene: .
V gene: TRBV7-6
J gene: TRBJ2-2
clone size: many
CDR3 DNA: TGTGCCAGCAGCCCGTCTTTTGGACGACGCACCGGGGAGCTGTTTTTT
CDR3 protein: CASSPSFGRRTGELFF

D gene: .
V gene: TRBV5-4
J gene: TRBJ1-6
clone size: many
CDR3 DNA: TGTGCCAGCAGCACCGAAGGAAGTTCCTATAATTCACCCCTCCACTTT
CDR3 protein: CASSTEGSSYNSPLHF

D gene: TRBD2
V gene: TRBV18
J gene: TRBJ2-1
clone size: few
CDR3 DNA: TGTGCCAGCTCACCAAGACTAGCGGAAGGGGGGCAGTTCTTC
CDR3 protein: CASSPRLAEGGQFF

D gene: TRBD1
V gene: TRBV2
J gene: TRBJ1-2
clone size: many
CDR3 DNA: TGTGCCAGCAGAGCCGGGACAGGGGGTTCGAGTGGCTACACCTTC
CDR3 protein: CASRAGTGGSSGYTF

D gene: .
V gene: TRBV3-1
J gene: TRBJ1-1
clone size: few
CDR3 DNA: TGTGCCAGCAGCCGCGGCGTGTTCGATGCTGAAGCTTTCTTT
CDR3 protein: CASSRGVFDAEAFF

D gene: .
V gene: TRBV19
J gene: TRBJ2-5
clone size: few
CDR3 DNA: TGTGCCAGTAGTATTAAAAGGGGCTTCGAGACCCAGTACTTC
CDR3 protein: CASSIKRGFETQYF

D gene: .
V gene: TRBV12-3/TRBV12-4
J gene: TRBJ2-5
clone size: few
CDR3 DNA: TGTGCCAGCACCCTAATGGGGGTACAAGAGACCCAGTACTTC
CDR3 protein: CASTLMGVQETQYF

D gene: TRBD2
V gene: TRBV5-4
J gene: TRBJ2-3
clone size: .
CDR3 DNA: TGTGCCAGCAGCCCGGGACTAGATTCCGCGGATACGCAGTATTTT
CDR3 protein: CASSPGLDSADTQYF

D gene: .
V gene: TRBV11-2
J gene: TRBJ1-6
clone size: many
CDR3 DNA: TGTGCCAGCAGCTTGAATTCACCCCTCCACTTT
CDR3 protein: CASSLNSPLHF

D gene: .
V gene: TRBV29-1
J gene: TRBJ1-1
clone size: .
CDR3 DNA: TGCAGCGTTGACGTAGGGATGAACACTGAAGCTTTCTTT
CDR3 protein: CSVDVGMNTEAFF

D gene: .
V gene: TRBV28
J gene: TRBJ2-7
clone size: many
CDR3 DNA: TGTGCCAGCAGTTTGGTACAGGATTACTACGAGCAGTACTTC
CDR3 protein: CASSLVQDYYEQYF

D gene: TRBD2
V gene: TRBV10-1
J gene: TRBJ2-2
clone size: many
CDR3 DNA: TGCGCCAGCAGTGTGAGCGGGGACACCGGGGAGCTGTTTTTT
CDR3 protein: CASSVSGDTGELFF

D gene: .
V gene: TRBV20-1
J gene: TRBJ1-2
clone size: many
CDR3 DNA: TGCAGTGCTAGGGATTCAGGGAGGGAGGGCTACACCTTC
CDR3 protein: CSARDSGREGYTF

D gene: .
V gene: TRBV20-1
J gene: TRBJ2-3
clone size: .
CDR3 DNA: TGCAGTGGAGGACGGGGCACAGATACGCAGTATTTT
CDR3 protein: CSGGRGTDTQYF

D gene: .
V gene: TRBV5-1
J gene: TRBJ1-6
clone size: .
CDR3 DNA: TGCGCCAGCAGCTTGCGGACAGAAAATTCACCCCTCCACTTT
CDR3 protein: CASSLRTENSPLHF

D gene: .
V gene: TRBV20-1
J gene: TRBJ1-3
clone size: .
CDR3 DNA: TGCAGTGCTAGAGTTCGCGGGCGGGGGGTAGGAAACACCATATATTTT
CDR3 protein: CSARVRGRGVGNTIYF

D gene: .
V gene: TRBV30
J gene: TRBJ1-6
clone size: .
CDR3 DNA: TGTGCCTGGAGGGACTCGGAACAGCCCCTCCACTTT
CDR3 protein: CAWRDSEQPLHF

D gene: TRBD1
V gene: TRBV2
J gene: TRBJ1-2
clone size: .
CDR3 DNA: TGTGCCAGCAGTGAAAAAAGGGGGCCGGCTAACTATGGCTACACCTTC
CDR3 protein: CASSEKRGPANYGYTF

D gene: .
V gene: TRBV18
J gene: TRBJ1-6
clone size: many
CDR3 DNA: TGTGCCAGCTCAGTAACGAAAGGGGATTCACCCCTCCACTTT
CDR3 protein: CASSVTKGDSPLHF

D gene: .
V gene: TRBV7-8
J gene: TRBJ2-2
clone size: .
CDR3 DNA: TGTGCCAGCAGCAAAACGCTGGGGGTTTACACCGGGGAGCTGTTTTTT
CDR3 protein: CASSKTLGVYTGELFF

D gene: .
V gene: TRBV7-7
J gene: TRBJ2-5
clone size: few
CDR3 DNA: TGTGCCAGCAGCTTCGGTGGAGAAGAGACCCAGTACTTC
CDR3 protein: CASSFGGEETQYF

D gene: TRBD1
V gene: TRBV3-1
J gene: TRBJ2-2
clone size: many
CDR3 DNA: TGTGCCAGCAGCCAACCGACAGGGGCGAACACCGGGGAGCTGTTTTTT
CDR3 protein: CASSQPTGANTGELFF

D gene: .
V gene: TRBV6-6
J gene: TRBJ1-6
clone size: .
CDR3 DNA: TGTGCCAGCAGACTCGGGAGCCTGAATTCACCCCTCCACTTT
CDR3 protein: CASRLGSLNSPLHF

D gene: .
V gene: TRBV11-2
J gene: TRBJ2-3
clone size: .
CDR3 DNA: TGTGCCAGCAGCTTTGCTCCGGGGCTTGGAGATACGCAGTATTTT
CDR3 protein: CASSFAPGLGDTQYF

D gene: .
V gene: TRBV29-1
J gene: TRBJ1-5
clone size: few
CDR3 DNA: TGCAGCGTCCGAGCCCCCAATCAGCCCCAGCATTTT
CDR3 protein: CSVRAPNQPQHF

D gene: .
V gene: TRBV7-2
J gene: TRBJ2-3
clone size: .
CDR3 DNA: TGTGCCAGCAGCTACGGGGCGACAGGTGCTTTCACAGATACGCAGTATTTT
CDR3 protein: CASSYGATGAFTDTQYF

D gene: .
V gene: TRBV7-8
J gene: TRBJ2-7
clone size: few
CDR3 DNA: TGTGCCAGCAGCGCTGGAGGGGGACCCTACGAGCAGTACTTC
CDR3 protein: CASSAGGGPYEQYF

D gene: .
V gene: TRBV9
J gene: TRBJ1-1
clone size: .
CDR3 DNA: TGTGCCAGCAGCGCACAGGGAAGGGAAGCTTTCTTT
CDR3 protein: CASSAQGREAFF

D gene: .
V gene: TRBV30
J gene: TRBJ1-5
clone size: .
CDR3 DNA: TGTGCCTGGGCGACGGAGGGCAATCAGCCCCAGCATTTT
CDR3 protein: CAWATEGNQPQHF

D gene: .
V gene: TRBV5-4
J gene: TRBJ2-2
clone size: few
CDR3 DNA: TGTGCCAGCAGCCCCCGACTCGAACACGACACCGGGGAGCTGTTTTTT
CDR3 protein: CASSPRLEHDTGELFF